Shown below are 2 T cell receptor beta chains from a single sample sequenced in a study of blood T cell repertoires in COVID-19. Clones were read by immunoSEQ multiplex PCR, and TCRdb kept only the in-frame ones, dropping some. The sample lists roughly 96,000 clones; 70% to 90% were seen once. What was sequenced was peripheral blood. The receptor source for this set is a man aged 60 to 69 with acute or convalescent COVID-19.

This clone was counted between two and nine times. The rearrangement links TRBV30 to TRBJ1-1; no clear D gene. The V gene lost 4 bases and the J gene lost 1 base, with 7 bases spanning the gap. Germline CDR1 reads GTSNPN; CDR2 reads SVGIG (reference sequence). This CDR3 is built from 12 residues. The CDR3 region has the DNA TGTGCCTGGAATGGAGAGAACACTGAAGCTTTCTTT. Protein: CAWNGENTEAFF.

This clone was counted a single time. This chain joins TRBV5-1 and TRBJ2-2; 10 bases align to TRBD2. J was trimmed by 5 bases and V by 4 bases; bases with no gene match: 5. Per the germline V gene, CDR1 is SGHRS and CDR2 is YFSETQ. The CDR3 spans 15 residues. CDR3 residues: CASSRTLAGTGELFF. The DNA of the CDR3 is TGCGCCAGCAGCAGGACACTAGCGGGGACCGGGGAGCTGTTTTTT.